These T cell receptor beta chains were read from a single sample in a study of spatial heterogeneity in lung cancer. TCRdb used MiXCR to reprocess the 5' RACE reads, holding one entry per CDR3 protein. The data show tens of thousands of distinct CDR3 sequences, around 13% seen once. The sample was PBMCs, taken at surgery. Receptor source: a male donor with early-stage non-small cell lung cancer. The CDR3 runs from the conserved cysteine through the conserved F or W. Size tells how often a clone was seen (once, few, many) or the class of an expanded clone, and some rows leave it out.

-	TRBV24-1	TRBJ2-3	CATSDFSGTGGPTQYF
few	TRBV7-9	TRBJ2-7	CASSSNAYEQYF
few	TRBV7-8	TRBJ1-1	CASSAGRRNTEAFF
few	TRBV11-3	TRBJ2-2	CASSPGWGPNTGELFF
many	TRBV5-1	TRBJ2-5	CASSLTGITETQYF
many	TRBV4-1	TRBJ2-3	CASSPMGGRGTDTQYF
many	TRBV10-3	TRBJ1-1	CAISGNRGLNTEAFF
few	TRBV5-1	TRBJ2-1	CASSSLAGGDNEQFF
few	TRBV20-1	TRBJ2-1	CSASGQRGYNNEQFF
few	TRBV7-8	TRBJ2-7	CASSPEVALRSYEQYF
-	TRBV27	TRBJ2-7	CASSLAPGRAYEQYF
-	TRBV5-1	TRBJ2-7	CASSGGQSTYEQYF
few	TRBV11-2	TRBJ2-1	CASSSGTEYNEQFF
-	TRBV9	TRBJ1-6	CASRARDSYNSPLHF
many	TRBV3-1	TRBJ2-1	CASSHAIGLAENRQFF
few	TRBV5-1	TRBJ2-1	CASSLVEGLNEQFF
-	TRBV7-2	TRBJ2-7	CASNLSGGSAYEQYF
many	TRBV5-1	TRBJ2-7	CASSTWPGNEQYF
few	TRBV4-2	TRBJ2-3	CASSQERSTDTQYF
few	TRBV2	TRBJ1-2	CASSPKSYGYTF
many	TRBV7-9	TRBJ1-4	CASSLGPFTTKKLFF
few	TRBV28	TRBJ1-5	CASSSGTGGNQPQHF
many	TRBV10-3	TRBJ2-7	CAIRPFGTGHEQYF
-	TRBV10-3	TRBJ1-6	CAAAQGSESPLHF
-	TRBV7-9	TRBJ1-5	CASSYGTVLQPQHF
-	TRBV20-1	TRBJ2-1	CSARDQGVGSYNEQFF
-	TRBV5-6	TRBJ2-3	CASSFSWVAGGPNVADTQYF
many	TRBV20-1	TRBJ1-6	CSARGTSSYNSPLHF
many	TRBV5-5	TRBJ2-7	CASSHPGLNSYEQYF
-	TRBV10-3	TRBJ2-5	CAISEALAGLETQYF
few	TRBV7-9	TRBJ1-5	CASSHDKVLSPSPDIPQHF
many	TRBV29-1	TRBJ2-7	CSKRSRTRSHEQYF
once	TRBV20-1	TRBJ2-3	CSATSSGRADTQYF
-	TRBV3-1	TRBJ2-4	CASSQGPEGGVYIQYF
few	TRBV4-1	TRBJ1-1	CASSQGGGRWANTEAFF
-	TRBV2	TRBJ2-3	CASSEGQPSTDTQYF
-	TRBV5-1	TRBJ1-1	CASSRGQEGSTEAFF